Listed here are 5 T cell receptor beta chains from one sample, sequenced in a study of blood T cell repertoires in COVID-19. Assay used: immunoSEQ multiplex PCR; TCRdb lists only in-frame clones, some missing. This table has 400,000 to 450,000 clones, around 90% appearing once. The sequenced material came from PBMCs or T cells enriched from blood (not recorded which). The receptors derive from a young man who had recovered from COVID-19.

The V and J genes are TRBV29-1 and TRBJ1-4; TRBD1 is a possible D gene (5 bases). This CDR3 spans 16 amino acids. Per germline, CDR1 SQVTM and CDR2 ANQGSEA. V was clipped by 0 bases and J by 0 bases, with 11 bases between them. The CDR3 nucleotides are TGCAGCGTTGAAGATAGGGCGGGGGCAACTAATGAAAAACTGTTTTTT. Its translation is CSVEDRAGATNEKLFF. Complete variable domain (other parts from reference TRBV29-1 and TRBJ1-4): SAVISQKPSRDICQRGTSLTIQCQVDSQVTMMFWYRQQPGQSLTLIATANQGSEATYESGFVIDKFPISRPNLTFSTLTVSNMSPEDSSIYLCSVEDRAGATNEKLFFGSGTQLSVL.

The CDR3 region has the DNA TGTGCCAGCAGCTCCATCAGACAGGGGGGGGACTATGGCTACACCTTC. It is translated as CASSSIRQGGDYGYTF. The chain links TRBV7-2 to TRBJ1-2; 9 nucleotides match TRBD1. Germline CDR1 and CDR2: SGHTA and FQGNSA. Losses at the gene ends were 4 bases for V and 3 bases for J; bases not matched to a gene: 9. There are 16 residues in the CDR3.

The chain employs TRBV29-1 and TRBJ1-2; D is possibly TRBD1 (6 bases). Per germline, CDR1 SQVTM and CDR2 ANQGSEA. Trimming shortened V by 6 bases and J by 4 bases, and 9 bases separated the two germline ends. This CDR3 is 11 amino acids long. CDR3 in amino acids: CSVQGFYGYTF. As DNA, the CDR3 is TGCAGCGTACAGGGCTTCTATGGCTACACCTTC.

The chain uses TRBV10-1 and TRBJ2-3; TRBD2 matches at 8 bases. The length of the CDR3 is 17 residues. Germline CDR1 and CDR2: WNHNN and SYGVQD (reference sequence). V gave up 0 bases and J gave up 2 bases; unmatched junction bases: 7. CDR3 sequence reads: CASSESSSGRPTDTQYF. The DNA for the CDR3 is TGCGCCAGCAGTGAGTCGAGCAGCGGGAGACCCACAGATACGCAGTATTTT.

The J gene is TRBJ2-5, the V gene TRBV7-9, with D maybe TRBD2 (5 bases). The germline gives CDR1 SEHNR, CDR2 FQNEAQ (reference sequence). The CDR3 loop spans 14 amino acids. Trimming left V 5 bases short and J 5 bases short, with 15 bases between. CDR3 loop: CASSPPGVSETQYF. For the CDR3, the DNA is TGTGCCAGCAGCCCCCCCGGGGTCTCGGAGACCCAGTACTTC.